The 26 T cell receptor beta chains below come from one sample, sequenced in a study of blood T cell repertoires in COVID-19. This table comes from immunoSEQ multiplex PCR, and its TCRdb copy is limited to in-frame clones, with some not included. The repertoire holds about 300,000 clones, with around 84% as singletons. Sequencing used peripheral blood. The receptor source for this set is a human donor with COVID-19, enrolled during active disease. The donor label of this sample is uncertain.

This clone was counted a few times. The V call is TRBV6-5, the J call TRBJ1-2; the D is unclear. Trimming removed 8 bases from V and 4 bases from J, with 11 bases in between. This CDR3 has 12 residues. The germline V gene encodes CDR1 MNHEY and CDR2 SVGAGI. CDR3 region: CASGRDIYGYTF. The CDR3, as DNA: TGTGCCAGCGGGCGGGATATCTATGGCTACACCTTC.

Only a few counts were recorded for this clone. This chain joins TRBV7-3 and TRBJ2-3; D might be TRBD1 (5 bases). The V and J ends lost 1 base and 0 bases respectively, with 5 bases between them. Germline V gives CDR1 SGHTA, CDR2 FQGTGA. The CDR3 sequence is 14 residues long. The CDR3 DNA sequence: TGTGCCAGCAGCTTAAAGGGGAGCACAGATACGCAGTATTTT. Residues: CASSLKGSTDTQYF.

The V and J genes are TRBV20-1 and TRBJ1-1, with D perhaps TRBD1 (5 bases). The CDR3 length is 10 residues. Germline values: CDR1 DFQATT, CDR2 SNEGSKA (reference sequence). The CDR3 reads CKGFNTEAFF. CDR3 DNA: TGCAAGGGGTTTAACACTGAAGCTTTCTTT.

V and J are TRBV28 and TRBJ1-1; 8 positions agree with TRBD1. J was trimmed by 4 bases and V by 6 bases; bases with no gene match: 7. The CDR3 is 14 residues long. Germline values: CDR1 MDHEN, CDR2 SYDVKM. CDR3 in amino acids: CASRTQGVRTEAFF. For the CDR3, the DNA is TGTGCCAGCAGGACACAGGGGGTCCGCACTGAAGCTTTCTTT.

This clone was detected only once. The V and J genes are TRBV4-3 and TRBJ1-1, with D possibly matching TRBD1 (6 bases). This CDR3 comprises 13 residues. Germline V gene sequence: CDR1 LGHNA, CDR2 YSLEER. V was clipped by 0 bases and J by 5 bases, with 7 bases between them. DNA of the CDR3: TGCGCCAGCAGCCAAGAAACAGGGACTGAAGCTTTCTTT. This gives the protein CASSQETGTEAFF.

This chain uses TRBV9 with TRBJ2-7, with 10 bases fitting TRBD2. Germline V gene sequence: CDR1 SGDLS, CDR2 YYNGEE. This CDR3 spans 15 amino acids. The junction had 6 bases not matched to a gene; V was cut back by 4 bases and J by 2 bases. In nucleotides, the CDR3 is TGTGCCAGCAGCCCCCGGACTAGCGGCCCCTACGAGCAGTACTTC. Its translation is CASSPRTSGPYEQYF.

The genes are TRBV7-9 and TRBJ2-1; 8 positions match TRBD1. Germline V CDR1 and CDR2: SEHNR, FQNEAQ (reference sequence). Losses at the gene ends were 0 bases for V and 3 bases for J; bases not matched to a gene: 1. The CDR3 extends over 15 amino acids. The CDR3 region is CASSLAGQVYNEQFF. As DNA, the CDR3 is TGTGCCAGCAGCTTAGCGGGACAGGTCTACAATGAGCAGTTCTTC.

This chain uses TRBV5-4 with TRBJ2-1, with 10 nucleotides matching TRBD2. The CDR3 loop spans 15 amino acids. V gave up 4 bases and J gave up 5 bases; unmatched junction bases: 6. Germline values: CDR1 SGHNT, CDR2 YYREEE (reference sequence). CDR3 nucleotides: TGTGCCAGCAGCCCCGCACTAGCGGGGAACAATGAGCAGTTCTTC. It is translated as CASSPALAGNNEQFF.

This clone has a handful of counts. The DNA of the CDR3 is TGTGCCAGCAGCCCCTCACCGGCGGGGACCGGGGAGCTGTTTTTT. Protein product: CASSPSPAGTGELFF. The chain recombines TRBV7-9 with TRBJ2-2, with D possibly being TRBD2 (6 bases). CDR1 is SEHNR, CDR2 FQNEAQ, per germline (reference sequence). Deletions cut 5 bases from V and 5 bases from J, with 15 bases between. CDR3 length: 15 residues. Drawing the rest from reference TRBV7-9 and TRBJ2-2, the complete variable domain is DTGVSQNPRHKITKRGQNVTFRCDPISEHNRLYWYRQTLGQGPEFLTYFQNEAQLEKSRLLSDRFSAERPKGSFSTLEIQRTEQGDSAMYLCASSPSPAGTGELFFGEGSRLTVL.

The gene calls are TRBV19 and TRBJ1-1; D call uncertain. Germline V gives CDR1 LNHDA, CDR2 SQIVND (reference sequence). V lost 3 bases and J lost 0, with 8 bases in between. The CDR3 spans 14 residues. The CDR3 is CASSIRTVNTEAFF. CDR3 DNA: TGTGCCAGTAGTATTCGGACTGTGAACACTGAAGCTTTCTTT. Full variable domain (rest looked up from reference TRBV19 and TRBJ1-1): DGGITQSPKYLFRKEGQNVTLSCEQNLNHDAMYWYRQDPGQGLRLIYYSQIVNDFQKGDIAEGYSVSREKKESFPLTVTSAQKNPTAFYLCASSIRTVNTEAFFGQGTRLTVV.

The gene calls are TRBV5-1 and TRBJ2-5, with unresolved D. The CDR3 consists of 13 residues. Trimming stripped 0 bases from V and 1 base from J, with 4 bases between. CDR1 SGHRS and CDR2 YFSETQ come from the germline V gene. The CDR3 coding sequence is TGCGCCAGCAGCTTGGACAGCCAAGAGACCCAGTACTTC. The encoded protein is CASSLDSQETQYF.

The chain has TRBV7-6 and TRBJ2-1, with 7 bases matching TRBD2. Germline CDR1 reads SGHVS; CDR2 reads FNYEAQ. The CDR3 length is 14 residues. V lost 4 bases, J lost 9 bases, and 9 bases stayed unmatched. Here the CDR3 reads CASSSGGRMAEQFF. CDR3 bases: TGTGCCAGCAGCTCGGGCGGGAGAATGGCTGAGCAGTTCTTC.

This clone was picked up a small number of times. The V call is TRBV6-5, the J call TRBJ1-4, with 7 bases identical to TRBD1. Germline loops: CDR1 MNHEY, CDR2 SVGAGI. The CDR3 has 13 residues. V gave up 9 bases and J gave up 5 bases; unmatched junction bases: 6. The chain's CDR3 is CARPQGPNEKLFF. In DNA, the CDR3 is TGTGCCAGACCACAGGGGCCCAATGAAAAACTGTTTTTT.

This chain joins TRBV19 and TRBJ1-1; D is uncertain. The CDR3 extends over 14 amino acids. V was shortened by 3 bases and J by 6 bases, with 14 bases between the two germline ends. Germline CDR1 LNHDA, CDR2 SQIVND (reference sequence). The CDR3 DNA is TGTGCCAGTAGTATTGGGAGGGTACTGTCTGAAGCTTTCTTT. Protein: CASSIGRVLSEAFF.

The chain employs TRBV18 and TRBJ2-1; 12 bases are shared with TRBD2. CDR1 is KGHSH, CDR2 LQKENI, per germline. This CDR3 contains 15 residues. V was clipped by 3 bases and J by 6 bases; unmatched bases: 3. The CDR3 nucleotides read TGTGCCAGCTCACCTCTAGCGGGAGGGGCCAATGAGCAGTTCTTC. Protein sequence: CASSPLAGGANEQFF.

This clone was seen a few times. The chain uses TRBV27 and TRBJ1-1; 7 bases map to TRBD1. Germline V gene sequence: CDR1 MNHEY, CDR2 SMNVEV (reference sequence). The J segment lost 5 bases and the V segment lost 6 bases, leaving 9 bases of the junction unmatched. The CDR3 is made up of 14 amino acids. CDR3 region: CASRLTGSRTEAFF. In DNA form, the CDR3 reads TGTGCCAGCAGACTGACAGGGTCGCGGACTGAAGCTTTCTTT.

The chain has TRBV7-3 and TRBJ1-4; D is unclear. CDR1 and CDR2 from the germline V gene are SGHTA and FQGTGA. Trimming removed 5 bases from V and 0 bases from J, with 10 bases in between. This CDR3 is built from 15 residues. The chain's CDR3 is CASSVGVATNEKLFF. The CDR3 bases are TGTGCCAGCAGCGTGGGAGTAGCAACTAATGAAAAACTGTTTTTT.

The gene calls are TRBV29-1 and TRBJ1-1, with 10 positions matching TRBD1. The V gene end was trimmed by 6 bases and the J gene end by 1 base; junction bases not matched to a gene: 8. The CDR3 runs 15 residues. The germline gives CDR1 SQVTM, CDR2 ANQGSEA. In DNA form, the CDR3 reads TGCAGCGTGGTACGGACAGGGGGAAAGAACACTGAAGCTTTCTTT. This translates into CSVVRTGGKNTEAFF. The whole variable domain, remainder taken from reference TRBV29-1 and TRBJ1-1, is SAVISQKPSRDICQRGTSLTIQCQVDSQVTMMFWYRQQPGQSLTLIATANQGSEATYESGFVIDKFPISRPNLTFSTLTVSNMSPEDSSIYLCSVVRTGGKNTEAFFGQGTRLTVV.

The rearrangement links TRBV28 to TRBJ1-6; 9 bases align to TRBD1. The CDR3 sequence is 14 residues long. Germline lookup yields CDR1 MDHEN and CDR2 SYDVKM. V shed 3 bases and J 7 bases; nucleotides not matched to a gene: 1. In nucleotides, the CDR3 is TGTGCCAGCAGTTTCGGACAGGGGAATTCACCCCTCCACTTT. Encoded protein: CASSFGQGNSPLHF.

The rearrangement links TRBV30 to TRBJ1-1; 9 bases map to TRBD1. The CDR3 length is 12 residues. Trimming cost V 5 bases and J 6 bases; bases outside gene matches: 4. CDR1 GTSNPN and CDR2 SVGIG come from the germline V gene (reference sequence). CDR3 coding DNA: TGTGCCTGGCGGGACAGGGTCTCTGAAGCTTTCTTT. Translated, it gives CAWRDRVSEAFF.

This clone was counted a few times. The chain links TRBV10-3 to TRBJ1-2; D gene uncertain. The CDR3 loop spans 15 amino acids. V was pared by 2 bases and J by 4 bases, with 14 bases between. The germline V gene has CDR1 ENHRY and CDR2 SYGVKD. The CDR3 here is CAISEALGGVYGYTF. For the CDR3, the DNA is TGTGCCATCAGTGAGGCCCTGGGCGGGGTCTATGGCTACACCTTC.

The chain links TRBV28 to TRBJ2-1; 10 bases line up with TRBD2. The CDR3 totals 18 residues. The germline V gene encodes CDR1 MDHEN and CDR2 SYDVKM. V lost 2 bases to trimming and J lost 0 bases; unmatched junction nucleotides: 7. In nucleotides, the CDR3 is TGTGCCAGCAGTTTAACCCTAGCGGGAGCCGCCTCCTACAATGAGCAGTTCTTC. Translated, it gives CASSLTLAGAASYNEQFF.

The chain combines TRBV19 with TRBJ2-1, with D perhaps TRBD2 (6 bases). Looked up from germline, CDR1 is LNHDA and CDR2 is SQIVND (reference sequence). V was cut by 3 bases and J by 1 base, with 13 bases left in between. The CDR3 has 16 residues. CDR3: CASSILPTSSYNEQFF. The CDR3, as DNA: TGTGCCAGTAGTATTTTGCCGACTAGTTCCTACAATGAGCAGTTCTTC.

The V and J genes are TRBV10-3 and TRBJ2-6, with 7 bases fitting TRBD2. The CDR3 consists of 16 residues. Germline loops: CDR1 ENHRY, CDR2 SYGVKD. The V gene end was trimmed by 10 bases and the J gene end by 0 bases; junction bases not matched to a gene: 9. The CDR3 sequence: CATGGSAGSGANVLTF. For the CDR3, the DNA is TGTGCCACCGGGGGGTCGGCAGGCTCTGGGGCCAACGTCCTGACTTTC.

The chain uses TRBV5-1 and TRBJ1-2, with 9 bases lining up with TRBD1. The germline V gene has CDR1 SGHRS and CDR2 YFSETQ. The CDR3 consists of 15 residues. With 4 bases clipped from V and 6 bases from J, the junction kept 10 bases outside the gene matches. The CDR3 sequence: CASSPEDRGFDGYTF. The CDR3 nucleotides read TGCGCCAGCAGCCCCGAGGACAGGGGCTTCGATGGCTACACCTTC. The full variable domain, rest sourced from reference TRBV5-1 and TRBJ1-2, is KAGVTQTPRYLIKTRGQQVTLSCSPISGHRSVSWYQQTPGQGLQFLFEYFSETQRNKGNFPGRFSGRQFSNSRSEMNVSTLELGDSALYLCASSPEDRGFDGYTFGSGTRLTVV.

This rearrangement joins TRBV6-5 to TRBJ2-5, with D unresolved. The CDR3 loop spans 11 amino acids. Deletions cut 5 bases from V and 3 bases from J, with 4 bases between. Germline CDR1 and CDR2: MNHEY and SVGAGI. The CDR3: CASSIKETQYF. As DNA, the CDR3 is TGTGCCAGCAGTATAAAAGAGACCCAGTACTTC.